The sequence of this TCR beta chain was determined in a study of patients and donors after allogeneic stem cell transplantation. MiXCR, applied by TCRdb to the RT-PCR reads, yields one record per CDR3 protein. The sample holds approximately 37,000 distinct CDR3 sequences, about 30% seen once. The CDR3 spans 12 residues. Germline CDR1 reads MDHEN; CDR2 reads SYDVKM. V was cut by 5 bases and J by 10 bases, with 14 bases left in between. In its sample, this clonotype was seen a few times. This receptor was identified in a human donor who was either an allogeneic HSCT recipient or a stem cell or donor lymphocyte infusion donor (not recorded which). It is not recorded whose cells these are; they may come from a transplant donor. The sequencing sample was made of blood, either unsorted or a sorted T cell fraction (not recorded which). The rearrangement uses TRBV28 and TRBJ1-1, with unresolved D. The CDR3 region has the DNA TGTGCCAGCAGTCCCCAGACCGGGCGAGCTTTCTTT. Translation gives CASSPQTGRAFF.